Listed below are T cell receptor beta chains from one sample, sequenced in a study of cytomegalovirus exposure and HLA in healthy donors. Measured with immunoSEQ multiplex PCR; TCRdb has only the in-frame clones, and not every one. The sample records 130,000 or so clones, around 77% being singletons. Specimen: PBMCs. The receptors originated from a man under 40 in good health and CMV-seronegative. Both conserved end residues are part of each CDR3. The D gene is left open where the match is weak. Some rows mark clone size as missing; the rest say once, few, many or name a class of expanded clone.

cdr3_aa cdr3_nt d_call v_call clone_size j_call
CASSTDSFYGYTF TGTGCCAGCAGCACGGACAGCTTCTATGGCTACACCTTC . TRBV7-9 once TRBJ1-2
CASSEAAGGYNEQFF TGTGCCAGCAGTGAAGCAGCGGGGGGGTACAATGAGCAGTTCTTC TRBD2 TRBV6-1 . TRBJ2-1
CASSPSGTNYGYTF TGTGCCAGCTCACCATCAGGAACTAACTATGGCTACACCTTC . TRBV18 . TRBJ1-2
CASSPRSPRGAMAYNEQFF TGTGCCAGCAGTCCGAGGAGTCCGCGGGGGGCCATGGCCTACAATGAGCAGTTCTTC TRBD2 TRBV28 . TRBJ2-1
CASSPGQGNSPLHF TGTGCCAGCAGCCCCGGACAGGGGAATTCACCCCTCCACTTT TRBD1 TRBV27 . TRBJ1-6
CASSLFSGTDTQYF TGTGCCAGCAGTTTATTTTCAGGGACAGATACGCAGTATTTT . TRBV27 . TRBJ2-3
CASSLEAGGLYEQYF TGCGCCAGCAGCTTGGAGGCAGGGGGCCTCTACGAGCAGTACTTC TRBD1 TRBV5-1 . TRBJ2-7
CASSQASRGRGETQYF TGCGCCAGCAGCCAAGCATCTAGGGGCAGGGGAGAGACCCAGTACTTC . TRBV4-1 . TRBJ2-5
CASRAHQGLETQYF TGTGCCAGCAGAGCTCATCAGGGGCTAGAGACCCAGTACTTC . TRBV7-9 . TRBJ2-5
CASSSTGTGVGKLFF TGTGCCAGCAGCTCGACCGGGACAGGGGTAGGAAAACTGTTTTTT TRBD1 TRBV5-4 . TRBJ1-4
CSVKETGPNSPLHF TGCAGCGTAAAAGAGACAGGCCCTAATTCACCCCTCCACTTT . TRBV29-1 . TRBJ1-6
CSGGRAGGTEAFF TGCAGCGGGGGGAGGGCCGGAGGCACTGAAGCTTTCTTT . TRBV29-1 once TRBJ1-1
CATGHPIYGYTF TGTGCCACGGGACACCCGATCTATGGCTACACCTTC . TRBV27 few TRBJ1-2
CASSLWGTTAYEQYF TGTGCCAGCAGCCTCTGGGGGACTACCGCCTACGAGCAGTACTTC TRBD2 TRBV5-6 many TRBJ2-7
CASSFREATYEQYF TGCGCCAGCAGCTTTCGGGAGGCCACCTACGAGCAGTACTTC TRBD2 TRBV5-1 . TRBJ2-7
CASSPPGQGVGSYEQYF TGTGCCAGCTCGCCGCCTGGCCAGGGGGTGGGTTCCTACGAGCAGTACTTC TRBD1 TRBV18 . TRBJ2-7
CASSVDSNTQYF TGTGCCAGCAGCGTGGACTCCAATACGCAGTATTTT . TRBV5-4 . TRBJ2-3
CASSTKDGLAYEQYF TGTGCCAGTAGTACGAAAGACGGACTTGCCTACGAGCAGTACTTC . TRBV19 . TRBJ2-7
CSATKRGEQFF TGCAGTGCTACCAAACGGGGGGAGCAGTTCTTC . TRBV20-1 . TRBJ2-1
CASRSGGRPLYEQYF TGTGCCAGCAGGTCCGGGGGAAGGCCATTATACGAGCAGTACTTC . TRBV5-6 . TRBJ2-7
CASSQDPDGTGSHNEQFF TGCGCCAGCAGCCAAGATCCGGACGGGACAGGGAGCCACAATGAGCAGTTCTTC TRBD1 TRBV4-3 . TRBJ2-1
CSAGQRYGYTF TGCAGCGCAGGACAGCGTTATGGCTACACCTTC . TRBV29-1 . TRBJ1-2
CAIKGQSNSPLHF TGTGCCATCAAGGGACAGAGTAATTCACCCCTCCACTTT TRBD1 TRBV10-3 . TRBJ1-6
CASSGSSTDTQYF TGTGCCAGCAGTGGTTCTAGCACAGATACGCAGTATTTT . TRBV2 . TRBJ2-3
CASILTRGGSYEQYF TGCGCCAGCATCCTAACCCGGGGAGGCTCCTACGAGCAGTACTTC . TRBV23-1 . TRBJ2-7
CASSVRNRDNAFF TGCGCCAGCAGCGTCAGAAACAGGGACAACGCTTTCTTT . TRBV5-1 . TRBJ1-1
CASRAKLAGGYEQYF TGTGCCAGCAGAGCCAAACTAGCGGGAGGCTACGAGCAGTACTTC TRBD2 TRBV27 . TRBJ2-7
CASRATGRFRNTEAFF TGTGCCAGCAGGGCGACAGGGAGGTTTAGGAACACTGAAGCTTTCTTT TRBD1 TRBV2 . TRBJ1-1